This T cell receptor beta chain was identified during a study of vaccination effects on CD4 cells after COVID-19. In the study overall: BNT162b2 vaccine or mRNA-1273 vaccine was given to participants in two doses. Study conclusions and caveats: By a late point after vaccination, infection- and vaccine-induced clones had shrunk markedly through clonal contraction. A shortage of convalescent patients and an absence of early post-infection timepoints characterized the study.

Note on this clone: What it binds is not known.

The CDR3 totals 15 residues. V gave up 7 bases and J gave up 0 bases, with 15 bases separating them. The germline gives CDR1 MNHEY, CDR2 SVGAGI. Sequencing was performed with immunoSEQ multiplex PCR; in TCRdb, only in-frame clones are kept and a portion is missing. Of roughly 50,000 clones in the sample, nearly 80% were seen once. Viral peptide pools were used in the ViraFEST assay to expand antigen-specific CD4+ T cells, and sequencing came afterward. Isolation of CD4+ T cells took place after approximately 10 days of culture. Nucleocapsid antibodies stayed negative before and after vaccination, showing no earlier SARS-CoV-2 infection. Approximately 2.2 million PBMC per well received 10 IU/ml IL-2 and roughly 10 ug/ml peptides in culture.

The V gene is TRBV6-5, the J gene TRBJ2-5; D is unclear. Sequences were derived from CD4+ T cells from PBMCs cultured with HCoV-OC43 spike peptides, sampled before COVID-19 vaccination. As to subset: HCoV-OC43 spike overlapping peptide pool stimulation. The source of this sequence is a human donor who received a COVID-19 vaccine. CDR3 in DNA: TGTGCCAGCACTAGGATGGTTGGGTACCAAGAGACCCAGTACTTC. Translation: CASTRMVGYQETQYF.